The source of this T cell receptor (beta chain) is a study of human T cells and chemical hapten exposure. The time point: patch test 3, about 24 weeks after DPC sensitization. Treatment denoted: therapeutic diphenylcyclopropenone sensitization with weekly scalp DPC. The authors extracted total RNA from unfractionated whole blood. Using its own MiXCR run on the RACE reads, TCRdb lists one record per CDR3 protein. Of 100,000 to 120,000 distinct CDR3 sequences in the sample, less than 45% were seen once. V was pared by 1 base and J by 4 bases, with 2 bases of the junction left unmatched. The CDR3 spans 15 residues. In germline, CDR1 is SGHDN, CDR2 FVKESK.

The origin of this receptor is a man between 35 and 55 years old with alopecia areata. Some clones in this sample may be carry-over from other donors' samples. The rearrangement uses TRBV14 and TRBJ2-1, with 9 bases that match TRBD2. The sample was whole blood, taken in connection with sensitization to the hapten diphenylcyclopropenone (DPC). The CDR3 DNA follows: TGTGCCAGCAGCCAAGTAGCGGGAGTATACAATGAGCAGTTCTTC. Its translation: CASSQVAGVYNEQFF.